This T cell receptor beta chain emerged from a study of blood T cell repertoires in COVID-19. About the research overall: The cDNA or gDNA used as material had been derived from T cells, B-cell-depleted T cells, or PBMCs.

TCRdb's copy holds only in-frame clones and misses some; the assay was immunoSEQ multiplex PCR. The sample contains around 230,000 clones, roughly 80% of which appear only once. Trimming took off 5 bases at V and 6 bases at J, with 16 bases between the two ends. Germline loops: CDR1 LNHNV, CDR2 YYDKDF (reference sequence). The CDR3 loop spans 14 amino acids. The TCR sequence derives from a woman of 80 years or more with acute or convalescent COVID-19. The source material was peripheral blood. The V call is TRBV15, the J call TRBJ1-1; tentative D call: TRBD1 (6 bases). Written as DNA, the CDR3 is TGTGCCACCAGCCGACCCGAAAAGGGGGCTGAAGCTTTCTTT. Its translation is CATSRPEKGAEAFF.